This passage covers 18 T cell receptor beta chains from one sample sequenced in a study of blood T cell repertoires in COVID-19 (dated by TCRdb to 2020 to 2021). Library preparation employed the immunoSEQ multiplex PCR assay. TCRdb re-hosts the immuneACCESS table, in-frame sequences only. Its copies lack some clones; in the studies checked, an unresolved V gene accounts for under half of them, and the cause for the rest is not known. This sample holds hundreds of thousands of clones; about nine tenths were observed only once. Of the sample, around 6.5% is held by the ten largest clones. The specimen was peripheral blood. Receptors originate from a man older than 75 with acute or convalescent COVID-19.

The chain couples TRBV6-2 or TRBV6-3 to TRBJ1-5; D gene unclear. The CDR3 totals 17 residues. With 6 bases removed from V and 0 bases from J, the gap between germline ends came to 18 bases. In germline, CDR1 is MNHEY, CDR2 SVGEGT. Here the CDR3 DNA reads TGTGCCAGCAGCCCCGTGGTCGGAGGACTTAGCAATCAGCCCCAGCATTTT. Translated, it gives CASSPVVGGLSNQPQHF.

This clone was counted a few times. The chain recombines TRBV21-1 with TRBJ1-6; the table calls TRBD1, which could not be checked here. TRBV21-1 corresponds to a pseudogene. This CDR3 region has 18 residues. The CDR3 loop is CASSKDVRRAGSNSPLHF. Here the CDR3 DNA reads TGTGCCAGCAGCAAGGACGTGCGCCGGGCAGGGTCTAATTCACCCCTCCACTTT.

The rearrangement links TRBV30 to TRBJ1-2; 8 bases map to TRBD1. The V segment lost 2 bases and the J segment 8 bases; nucleotides outside the gene matches: 13. Germline V CDR1 and CDR2: GTSNPN, SVGIG (reference sequence). CDR3 length: 15 residues. CDR3 protein: CAWSSTGAGGWGYTF. In DNA, the CDR3 is TGTGCCTGGAGTTCGACAGGGGCAGGGGGTTGGGGCTACACCTTC.

The chain carries TRBV5-8 and TRBJ2-5; 11 bases fit TRBD2. CDR3 length: 15 residues. V lost 4 bases to trimming and J lost 4 bases; unmatched junction nucleotides: 6. Germline values: CDR1 SGHTS, CDR2 YDEGEE. The CDR3 reads CASSPGLAVRETQYF. CDR3 nucleotide sequence: TGTGCCAGCAGCCCGGGACTAGCGGTGAGAGAGACCCAGTACTTC.

The V gene is TRBV9, the J gene TRBJ2-1; 7 bases line up with TRBD2. The CDR3 loop spans 16 amino acids. The germline CDR1 and CDR2 sequences are SGDLS and YYNGEE. Losses at the gene ends were 3 bases for V and 1 base for J; bases not matched to a gene: 7. The CDR3 sequence is CASSAPLAGSYNEQFF. The CDR3 region has the DNA TGTGCCAGCAGCGCGCCGTTAGCGGGTTCCTACAATGAGCAGTTCTTC.

This clone appeared a few times. The chain couples TRBV24-1 to TRBJ2-1, with D perhaps matching TRBD2 (6 bases). The germline gives CDR1 KGHDR, CDR2 SFDVKD. The V gene lost 3 bases and the J gene lost 6 bases, with 17 bases spanning the gap. This CDR3 is built from 16 residues. The chain's CDR3 is CATSDPPGAPGNEQFF. CDR3 sequence (DNA): TGTGCCACCAGTGATCCCCCGGGAGCCCCTGGCAATGAGCAGTTCTTC.

The chain joins TRBV11-2 to TRBJ1-5; TRBD1 matches at 8 bases. The CDR3 is 15 amino acids. V lost 0 bases, J lost 5 bases, and 3 bases stayed unmatched. The germline gives CDR1 SGHAT, CDR2 FQNNGV. CDR3 protein: CASSLETGVDQPQHF. The CDR3 DNA reads as TGTGCCAGCAGCTTAGAGACAGGGGTCGATCAGCCCCAGCATTTT. Complete variable domain (other parts from reference TRBV11-2 and TRBJ1-5): EAGVAQSPRYKIIEKRQSVAFWCNPISGHATLYWYQQILGQGPKLLIQFQNNGVVDDSQLPKDRFSAERLKGVDSTLKIQPAKLEDSAVYLCASSLETGVDQPQHFGDGTRLSIL.

The rearrangement joins TRBV2 to TRBJ2-1, with 7 bases aligning to TRBD2. The CDR3 length is 18 residues. Trimming took 6 bases from V and 2 from J; bases not matched to a gene: 16. CDR1 SNHLY and CDR2 FYNNEI come from the germline V gene. DNA of the CDR3: TGTGCCAGCAGAGGGGAGCTAGCGGTCTCCGGCCCCTACAATGAGCAGTTCTTC. The encoded protein is CASRGELAVSGPYNEQFF.

This clone occurred a few times. The chain recombines TRBV9 with TRBJ1-1, with 9 bases matching TRBD1. Germline CDR1 reads SGDLS; CDR2 reads YYNGEE. This CDR3 spans 16 amino acids. V gave up 4 bases and J gave up 7 bases; unmatched junction bases: 14. The CDR3 sequence is CASSPQSTGGFIEAFF. Here the CDR3 DNA reads TGTGCCAGCAGCCCCCAATCGACAGGGGGGTTTATTGAAGCTTTCTTT.

This chain links TRBV7-6 with TRBJ2-3; TRBD1 is a possible D gene (6 bases). This CDR3 is built from 15 residues. V was shortened by 3 bases and J by 3 bases, with 13 bases between the two germline ends. CDR1 SGHVS and CDR2 FNYEAQ come from the germline V gene. The DNA of the CDR3 is TGTGCCAGCAGCTTGCAGGGGCTTAGGACAGATACGCAGTATTTT. Translating gives CASSLQGLRTDTQYF.

This clone was recorded only once. The chain links TRBV7-9 to TRBJ2-7; 10 bases are shared with TRBD2. This CDR3 is 18 amino acids long. Germline CDR1 and CDR2: SEHNR and FQNEAQ (reference sequence). V shed 1 base and J 7 bases; nucleotides not matched to a gene: 16. The CDR3 DNA reads as TGTGCCAGCAGCTTAGGTAAAGCGGGAGCGGGAGGGCCTGGAGAGCAGTACTTC. Protein sequence: CASSLGKAGAGGPGEQYF.

The chain recombines TRBV6-6 with TRBJ1-6; 8 positions agree with TRBD1. Trimming removed 2 bases from V and 7 bases from J; junction bases left unmatched: 7. This CDR3 spans 16 amino acids. From germline, CDR1 is MNHNY and CDR2 SVGAGI (reference sequence). CDR3 protein: CASSYRRTGPNSPLHF. In DNA, the CDR3 is TGTGCCAGCAGTTACCGTAGGACAGGGCCGAATTCACCCCTCCACTTT.

The chain joins TRBV4-1 to TRBJ2-6; 7 bases match TRBD2. Germline lookup yields CDR1 MGHRA and CDR2 YSYEKL. The CDR3 is 19 residues long. Trimming removed 3 bases from V and 0 bases from J; junction bases left unmatched: 11. Here the CDR3 reads CASSHAPTGGGSGANVLTF. Written as DNA, the CDR3 is TGCGCCAGCAGCCACGCCCCGACTGGGGGGGGCTCTGGGGCCAACGTCCTGACTTTC.

This clone came up a few times. The chain recombines TRBV10-3 with TRBJ2-5; D is possibly TRBD2 (5 bases). CDR1 and CDR2 (germline): ENHRY, SYGVKD. The CDR3 sequence is 14 residues long. The V and J ends lost 0 bases and 5 bases respectively, with 10 bases between them. CDR3 nucleotide sequence: TGTGCCATCAGTGAGTCGAGAGGGATTGAGACCCAGTACTTC. It codes for CAISESRGIETQYF.

V and J are TRBV7-8 and TRBJ1-5; D is possibly TRBD1 (5 bases). V was cut by 5 bases and J by 5 bases, with 10 bases left in between. The CDR3 is 13 residues long. Germline lookup yields CDR1 SGHVS and CDR2 FQNEAQ. CDR3: CASSLDSHQPQHF. The CDR3 nucleotides read TGTGCCAGCAGCCTCGACAGCCATCAGCCCCAGCATTTT.

This clone was recorded a few times. The chain carries TRBV30 and TRBJ2-1, with 10 positions matching TRBD2. Germline-derived CDR1 and CDR2 are GTSNPN and SVGIG (reference sequence). Unmatched junction bases numbered 6, after V lost 2 bases and J lost 5 bases. CDR3 length equals 15 residues. The CDR3 bases are TGTGCCTGGAGTCGTGGACTAGCGGTCGACAATGAGCAGTTCTTC. Encoded protein: CAWSRGLAVDNEQFF.

The chain employs TRBV5-1 and TRBJ1-6, with 7 positions matching TRBD1. The CDR3 totals 14 residues. V lost 5 bases and J lost 9; bases outside the gene matches: 8. The germline V gene has CDR1 SGHRS and CDR2 YFSETQ. The CDR3 bases are TGCGCCAGCAGACTGGACAGGTCGACTTCACCCCTCCACTTT. Residues: CASRLDRSTSPLHF.

The chain links TRBV23-1 to TRBJ2-7; D uncertain. TRBV23-1 is assigned to the ORF class and has an uncertain function. V lost 6 bases to trimming and J lost 4 bases, with 13 bases between them. This CDR3 spans 13 amino acids. The CDR3 sequence is CASSGTSYYEQYF. The CDR3 nucleotides are TGCGCCAGCAGCGGTACGTCCTATTACGAGCAGTACTTC.